Following are 21 T cell receptor beta chains from one sample sequenced in a study of T cells in Graves' hyperthyroidism and ophthalmopathy. Amplified TCR beta CDR3 regions derived from RNA transcripts. HTBI primers drove first-round RT-PCR of the TCR CDR3. TCRdb redid the calling of the multiplex PCR reads with MiXCR, one entry per CDR3 protein. The profile shows a few hundred thousand distinct CDR3 sequences, around a fifth of them singletons. The sample taken for sequencing was blood. The receptors shown here come from a man in his forties or fifties with Graves' ophthalmopathy.

V gene TRBV20-1 combines with J gene TRBJ2-2, with D unclear. The CDR3 runs to 15 residues. V lost 3 bases and J 1 base, leaving 12 bases between the germline ends. The germline V gene encodes CDR1 DFQATT and CDR2 SNEGSKA (reference sequence). The CDR3 here is CSASLPARNTGELFF. The CDR3 coding sequence is TGCAGTGCTAGTCTGCCAGCGCGGAACACCGGGGAGCTGTTTTTT.

The table lists this clonotype with many counts. This CDR3 reads CASSPRRAKNIQYF. DNA of the CDR3: TGTGCCAGCAGCCCGCGGAGGGCCAAAAACATTCAGTACTTC. This chain joins TRBV28 and TRBJ2-4; D may be TRBD2 (5 bases). Germline CDR1 MDHEN, CDR2 SYDVKM. Trimming stripped 6 bases from V and 1 base from J, with 10 bases between. CDR3 length equals 14 residues.

This CDR3 reads CASRITGGSNTGELFF. The DNA for the CDR3 is TGTGCCAGCAGGATTACGGGGGGTTCGAACACCGGGGAGCTGTTTTTT. The chain has TRBV27 and TRBJ2-2, with TRBD2 matching over 7 bases. CDR3 length: 16 residues. CDR1 is MNHEY, CDR2 SMNVEV, per germline (reference sequence). V shed 6 bases, J shed 0 bases, and the junction held 7 bases outside the gene matches.

This clonotype has more than one count but fewer than ten. This rearrangement joins TRBV11-2 to TRBJ1-4, with a possible D match to TRBD1 (5 bases). Germline loops: CDR1 SGHAT, CDR2 FQNNGV. This CDR3 region has 15 residues. V was cut by 5 bases and J by 3 bases, with 13 bases left in between. CDR3 loop: CASSHRQRSNEKLFF. CDR3 bases: TGTGCCAGCAGCCATAGACAGAGATCTAATGAAAAACTGTTTTTT.

In this sample, this clonotype turned up a few times. This chain connects TRBV20-1 to TRBJ1-6; no clear D. Trimming removed 6 bases at V and 7 bases at J, with 22 bases between. The germline gives CDR1 DFQATT, CDR2 SNEGSKA (reference sequence). The CDR3 is 16 amino acids. In nucleotides, the CDR3 is TGCAGTGCCATCCCTAGGACCGGGTCTTTAAATTCACCCCTCCACTTT. Translation: CSAIPRTGSLNSPLHF.

The genes are TRBV12-3 or TRBV12-4 and TRBJ1-1; no reliable D call. CDR3 length equals 12 residues. The V and J ends lost 5 bases and 6 bases respectively, with 10 bases between them. The CDR3 loop reads CASSRVRAEAFF. CDR3 DNA: TGTGCCAGCAGTCGCGTGAGGGCTGAAGCTTTCTTT.

This clonotype was found many times. The chain couples TRBV11-3 to TRBJ2-5, with D hard to call. Trimming took 0 bases from V and 2 from J, leaving 10 bases between them. Looked up from germline, CDR1 is SGHNT and CDR2 is YENEEA. This CDR3 has 15 residues. CDR3 bases: TGTGCCAGCAGCTTAGATTTTGCCAATCAAGAGACCCAGTACTTC. Amino acid sequence: CASSLDFANQETQYF.

The chain carries TRBV28 and TRBJ2-2; 9 bases are a match to TRBD2. With 8 bases clipped from V and 4 bases from J, the junction kept 8 bases outside the gene matches. Germline loops: CDR1 MDHEN, CDR2 SYDVKM. The CDR3 sequence is 15 residues long. The CDR3 here is CASGAGGVGTGELFF. The DNA for the CDR3 is TGTGCCAGCGGGGCGGGAGGGGTTGGCACCGGGGAGCTGTTTTTT.

This clonotype was detected ten times or more. V is TRBV2 and J is TRBJ2-1; tentatively, D is TRBD2 (7 bases). The CDR3 is made up of 14 amino acids. V lost 7 bases to trimming and J lost 0 bases, with 10 bases between them. Germline CDR1 reads SNHLY; CDR2 reads FYNNEI. CDR3 sequence: CASKGEGSYNEQFF. Here the CDR3 DNA reads TGTGCCAGCAAGGGGGAGGGCTCCTACAATGAGCAGTTCTTC.

The J gene is TRBJ1-1, the V gene TRBV6-4, with no clear D. The CDR3 sequence is 13 residues long. V gave up 0 bases and J gave up 2 bases, with 4 bases separating them. The germline gives CDR1 MRHNA, CDR2 SNTAGT. The CDR3 nucleotides are TGTGCCAGCAGTGACTCGAGCAACACTGAAGCTTTCTTT. It codes for CASSDSSNTEAFF.

Details on this clonotype: This may be a read error, as it is one base from a much larger clone. The J gene is TRBJ2-3, the V gene TRBV6-4, with TRBD1 matching over 8 bases. Trimming cost V 6 bases and J 3 bases; bases outside gene matches: 2. Looked up from germline, CDR1 is MRHNA and CDR2 is SNTAGT. This CDR3 comprises 13 residues. CDR3 bases: TGTGCCAGCAGCGGGACAGGAACAGATACGCAGTATTTT. Its translation is CASSGTGTDTQYF.

J is TRBJ1-5 and V is TRBV19; D is possibly TRBD1 (5 bases). This CDR3 has 12 amino acids. Germline values: CDR1 LNHDA, CDR2 SQIVND (reference sequence). Between the trimmed V and J ends, which lost 8 bases and 15 bases, there was a span of 20 bases. This chain's CDR3 is CASSHEAGPPHF. As DNA, the CDR3 is TGTGCCAGTTCCCACGAGGCAGGGCCACCGCATTTT.

The chain uses TRBV30 and TRBJ2-2, with D perhaps TRBD2 (7 bases). This CDR3 is built from 14 residues. V was shortened by 5 bases and J by 2 bases, with 12 bases between the two germline ends. Germline V lookup: CDR1 GTSNPN, CDR2 SVGIG (reference sequence). The CDR3, as DNA: TGTGCCTGGGGGGGGGCTATAAACACCGGGGAGCTGTTTTTT. Translated: CAWGGAINTGELFF.

This chain uses TRBV28 with TRBJ2-1; TRBD2 aligns across 9 bases. The germline gives CDR1 MDHEN, CDR2 SYDVKM. The V gene end was trimmed by 5 bases and the J gene end by 8 bases; junction bases not matched to a gene: 13. The CDR3 sequence is 16 residues long. CDR3 bases: TGTGCCAGCAGTACCCCGAGTAGCGGGAGCGAACATGAGCAGTTCTTC. It is translated as CASSTPSSGSEHEQFF.

V is TRBV9 and J is TRBJ1-2; unclear D gene. The CDR3 is made up of 12 amino acids. V gave up 4 bases and J gave up 4 bases, with 8 bases separating them. From germline, CDR1 is SGDLS and CDR2 YYNGEE. CDR3 nucleotide sequence: TGTGCCAGCAGCACTGCAACCTATGGCTACACCTTC. It is translated as CASSTATYGYTF.

The V and J genes are TRBV6-2 or TRBV6-3 and TRBJ2-2; TRBD2 might be the D (6 bases). Germline CDR1 and CDR2: MNHEY and SVGEGT. V gave up 1 base and J gave up 1 base, with 7 bases separating them. The CDR3 runs to 15 residues. The CDR3 loop is CASSYFGGNTGELFF. The DNA of the CDR3 is TGTGCCAGCAGTTACTTCGGGGGGAACACCGGGGAGCTGTTTTTT.

V and J are TRBV20-1 and TRBJ1-6, with D possibly TRBD1 on 6 matching bases. Germline lookup yields CDR1 DFQATT and CDR2 SNEGSKA (reference sequence). The CDR3 covers 11 residues. Between the trimmed V and J ends, which lost 8 bases and 8 bases, there was a span of 10 bases. CDR3: CSSRQDSPLHF. The CDR3 DNA is TGCAGTTCCCGACAGGATTCACCCCTCCACTTT.

In its sample, this clonotype was seen many times. V is TRBV14 and J is TRBJ2-7; TRBD1 agrees at 8 bases. The CDR3 loop spans 19 amino acids. The V gene's germline CDR1 is SGHDN and CDR2 FVKESK. The trim removed 4 bases at V and 0 bases at J, leaving 17 bases unmatched. DNA of the CDR3: TGTGCCAGCAGCCCTTTACCGGGACAGGCGCCGGGTAGCTCCTACGAGCAGTACTTC. This codes for CASSPLPGQAPGSSYEQYF.

Many counts were recorded for this clonotype. The chain uses TRBV30 and TRBJ2-1; 10 bases are a match to TRBD1. CDR1 and CDR2 (germline): GTSNPN, SVGIG (reference sequence). The V segment lost 3 bases and the J segment 6 bases; nucleotides outside the gene matches: 5. The CDR3 is 14 amino acids. The CDR3 nucleotides read TGTGCCTGGAGATACCGGGACAGGGGCAATGAGCAGTTCTTC. Amino acid sequence: CAWRYRDRGNEQFF.

This clonotype has only a few counts. V and J are TRBV11-2 and TRBJ2-5; D is possibly TRBD1 (6 bases). Deletions cut 5 bases from V and 5 bases from J, with 12 bases between. The germline V gene encodes CDR1 SGHAT and CDR2 FQNNGV. The length of the CDR3 is 13 residues. CDR3 in amino acids: CASSQGRGETQYF. For the CDR3, the DNA is TGTGCCAGCAGCCAGGGAAGGGGGGAGACCCAGTACTTC.

In its sample, this clonotype was seen many times. The chain is built from TRBV30 and TRBJ2-7; D possibly corresponds to TRBD1 (6 bases). This CDR3 contains 13 residues. Trimming took off 2 bases at V and 2 bases at J, with 10 bases between the two ends. Germline assignment: CDR1 GTSNPN and CDR2 SVGIG (reference sequence). The CDR3 reads CAWSKTGPYEQYF. In DNA form, the CDR3 reads TGTGCCTGGAGTAAAACAGGGCCCTACGAGCAGTACTTC. Based on the CDR3 plus reference TRBV30 and TRBJ2-7, the full variable domain is SQTIHQWPATLVQPVGSPLSLECTVEGTSNPNLYWYRQAAGRGLQLLFYSVGIGQISSEVPQNLSASRPQDRQFILSSKKLLLSDSGFYLCAWSKTGPYEQYFGPGTRLTVT.